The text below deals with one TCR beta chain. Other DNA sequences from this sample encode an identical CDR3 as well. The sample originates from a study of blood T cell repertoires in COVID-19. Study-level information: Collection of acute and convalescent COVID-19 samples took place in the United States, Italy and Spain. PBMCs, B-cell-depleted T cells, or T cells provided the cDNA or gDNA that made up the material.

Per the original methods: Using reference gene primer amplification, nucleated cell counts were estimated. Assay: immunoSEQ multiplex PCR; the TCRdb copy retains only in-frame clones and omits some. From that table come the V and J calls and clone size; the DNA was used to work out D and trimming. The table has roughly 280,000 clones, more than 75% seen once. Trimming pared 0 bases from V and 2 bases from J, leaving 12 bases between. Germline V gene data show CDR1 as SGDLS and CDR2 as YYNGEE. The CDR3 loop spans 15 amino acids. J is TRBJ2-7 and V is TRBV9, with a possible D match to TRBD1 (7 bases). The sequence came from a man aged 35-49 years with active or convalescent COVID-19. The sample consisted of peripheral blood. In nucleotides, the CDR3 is TGTGCCAGCAGCGTAGGTCAGGGGGGTACCTACGAGCAGTACTTC. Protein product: CASSVGQGGTYEQYF.